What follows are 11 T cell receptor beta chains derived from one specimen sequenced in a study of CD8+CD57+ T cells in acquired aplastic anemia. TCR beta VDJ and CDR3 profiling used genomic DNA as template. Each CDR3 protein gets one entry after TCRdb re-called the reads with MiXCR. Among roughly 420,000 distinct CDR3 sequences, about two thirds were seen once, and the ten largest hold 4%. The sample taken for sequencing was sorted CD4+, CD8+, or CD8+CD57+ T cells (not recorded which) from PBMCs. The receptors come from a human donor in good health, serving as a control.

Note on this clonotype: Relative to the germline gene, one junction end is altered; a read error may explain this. The CDR3 sequence: CASSLVVGIRSIYF. The CDR3 nucleotides are TGTGCCAGCAGCTTAGTTGTGGGGATACGCAGTATTTATTTT. The V and J genes are TRBV7-2 and TRBJ1-5, with D unresolved. The CDR3 spans 14 residues. Germline V gene sequence: CDR1 SGHTA, CDR2 FQGNSA.

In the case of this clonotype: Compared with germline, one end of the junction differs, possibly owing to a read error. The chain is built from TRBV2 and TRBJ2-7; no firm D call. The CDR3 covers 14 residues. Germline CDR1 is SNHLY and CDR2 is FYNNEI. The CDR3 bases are TGTGCCACCAGCGTAGCATGGCACTCCTCCGAGCAGTACTTC. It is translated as CATSVAWHSSEQYF.

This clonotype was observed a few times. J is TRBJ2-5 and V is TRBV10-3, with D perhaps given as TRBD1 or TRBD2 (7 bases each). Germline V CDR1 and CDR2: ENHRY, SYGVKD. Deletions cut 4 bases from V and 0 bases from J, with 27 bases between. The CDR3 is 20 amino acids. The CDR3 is CAISAGGQRGPHTNQETQYF. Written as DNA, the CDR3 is TGTGCCATCAGTGCGGGGGGACAGCGGGGACCACACACCAACCAAGAGACCCAGTACTTC.

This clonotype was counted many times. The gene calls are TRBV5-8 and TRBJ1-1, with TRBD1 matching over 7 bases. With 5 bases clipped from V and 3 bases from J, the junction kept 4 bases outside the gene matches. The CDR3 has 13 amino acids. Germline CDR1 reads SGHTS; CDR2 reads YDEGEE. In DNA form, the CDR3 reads TGTGCCAGCAGTTGGACAGGCGACACTGAAGCTTTCTTT. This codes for CASSWTGDTEAFF.

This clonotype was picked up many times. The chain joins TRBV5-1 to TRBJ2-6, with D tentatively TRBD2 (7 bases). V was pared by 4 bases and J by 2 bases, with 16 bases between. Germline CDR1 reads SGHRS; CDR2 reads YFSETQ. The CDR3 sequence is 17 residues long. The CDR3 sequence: CASSARLGGPGANVLTF. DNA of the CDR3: TGCGCCAGCAGCGCGAGGTTGGGGGGGCCTGGGGCCAACGTCCTGACTTTC.

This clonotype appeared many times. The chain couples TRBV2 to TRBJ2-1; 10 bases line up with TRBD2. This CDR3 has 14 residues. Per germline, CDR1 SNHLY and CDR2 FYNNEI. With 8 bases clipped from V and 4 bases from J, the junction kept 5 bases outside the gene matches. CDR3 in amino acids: CASLGLAEYNEQFF. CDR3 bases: TGTGCCAGCCTCGGACTAGCGGAATACAATGAGCAGTTCTTC.

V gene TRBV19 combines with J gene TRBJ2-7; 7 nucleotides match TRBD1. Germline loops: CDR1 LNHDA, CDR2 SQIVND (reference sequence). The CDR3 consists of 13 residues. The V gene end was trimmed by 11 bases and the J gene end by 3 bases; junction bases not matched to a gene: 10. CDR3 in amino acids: CASTAAGGYEQYF. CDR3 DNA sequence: TGTGCCTCTACCGCCGCAGGGGGCTACGAGCAGTACTTC.

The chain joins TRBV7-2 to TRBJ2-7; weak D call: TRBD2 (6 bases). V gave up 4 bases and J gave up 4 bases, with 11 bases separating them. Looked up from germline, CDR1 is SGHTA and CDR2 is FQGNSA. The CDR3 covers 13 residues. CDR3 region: CASSSHGGYEQYF. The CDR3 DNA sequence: TGTGCCAGCAGCTCCCACGGGGGTTACGAGCAGTACTTC.

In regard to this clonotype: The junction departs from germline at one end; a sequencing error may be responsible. The CDR3 DNA reads TGTGCCAGCAGTTCGCGGGGGGGGCACCTCGAGCCCCACTACTTC. Amino acids: CASSSRGGHLEPHYF. This rearrangement joins TRBV7-2 to TRBJ2-5; 9 bases map to TRBD2. This CDR3 comprises 15 residues. Germline CDR1 is SGHTA and CDR2 is FQGNSA.

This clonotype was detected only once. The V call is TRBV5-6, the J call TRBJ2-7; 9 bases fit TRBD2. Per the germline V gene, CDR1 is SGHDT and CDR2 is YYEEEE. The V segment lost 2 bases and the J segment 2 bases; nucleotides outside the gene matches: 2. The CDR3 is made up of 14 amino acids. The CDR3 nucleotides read TGTGCCAGCAGCTTTTCTAGCGGGGCCTACGAGCAGTACTTC. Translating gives CASSFSSGAYEQYF.

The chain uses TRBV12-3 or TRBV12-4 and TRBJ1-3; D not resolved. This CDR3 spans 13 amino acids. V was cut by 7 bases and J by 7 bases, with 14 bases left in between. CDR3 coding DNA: TGTGCCAGCATATTGGACTTTGGGAACACCATATATTTT. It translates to CASILDFGNTIYF.